The 3 T cell receptor beta chains below come from one sample, sequenced in a study of long-term antiretroviral therapy in people with HIV. Version v3.0 of the immunoSEQ assay ran at survey level. TCRdb keeps only in-frame clones here, not all; method: immunoSEQ multiplex PCR. Of about 22,000 clones listed, 70% to 90% were seen once; the top ten hold less than 8.5%. Here the sequenced sample was unsorted PBMCs, taken 1.8 years before starting antiretroviral therapy. These receptors were obtained from a woman in her 30s with HIV.

This clone was observed a single time. The genes are TRBV4-1 and TRBJ2-7; 11 bases map to TRBD1. This CDR3 region has 15 residues. Germline CDR1 and CDR2: MGHRA and YSYEKL. The J segment lost 5 bases and the V segment lost 5 bases, leaving 8 bases of the junction unmatched. For the CDR3, the DNA is TGCGCCAGCAGCAGGGGACAGGGGGACAGAGACGAGCAGTACTTC. This gives the protein CASSRGQGDRDEQYF.

The chain carries TRBV7-3 and TRBJ2-3; D gene ambiguous. This CDR3 contains 13 residues. V was pared by 4 bases and J by 0 bases, with 5 bases between. The germline CDR1 and CDR2 sequences are SGHTA and FQGTGA. The CDR3 spells CASSSLSTDTQYF. The CDR3 DNA follows: TGTGCCAGCAGCTCCTTAAGCACAGATACGCAGTATTTT.

The chain is built from TRBV4-1 and TRBJ1-2; 7 nucleotides agree with TRBD1. V lost 0 bases to trimming and J lost 6 bases; unmatched junction nucleotides: 7. Per the germline V gene, CDR1 is MGHRA and CDR2 is YSYEKL. The CDR3 consists of 15 residues. CDR3 bases: TGCGCCAGCAGCCAAGAGAGAGGGGGCCGGGATGGCTACACCTTC. Its translation is CASSQERGGRDGYTF.